This T cell receptor (beta chain) was recovered during a study of cytomegalovirus exposure and HLA in healthy donors. Study results and caveats: The investigators catalogued 164 TCR beta chains as cytomegalovirus-associated. The authors later found TCR association rates varying by HLA locus, with DRB1 most and HLA-C fewest.

60 Vbeta and 13 Jbeta primers were used in PCR. The method was immunoSEQ multiplex PCR; TCRdb's version includes in-frame clones alone and lacks a portion of them. The repertoire holds about 130,000 clones, with roughly 80% as singletons. The CDR3 has 14 amino acids. The trim removed 5 bases at V and 4 bases at J, leaving 5 bases unmatched. The germline gives CDR1 LGHNA, CDR2 YNFKEQ. As concerns this clone: Its antigen remains unknown.

The receptor was derived from a man between 18 and 35 years old in good health and CMV-seropositive. The sample was PBMCs. The chain recombines TRBV4-2 with TRBJ2-1; 7 positions match TRBD2. In DNA, the CDR3 is TGTGCCAGCAGCTACCGGGACTATTACAATGAGCAGTTCTTC. Residues: CASSYRDYYNEQFF.